The next 10 T cell receptor beta chains were all read from a single sample in a study of blood T cell repertoires in COVID-19. The method was immunoSEQ multiplex PCR; TCRdb's version includes in-frame clones alone and lacks a portion of them. The data hold 120,000 to 150,000 clones, with roughly 87% observed a single time. The specimen sequenced was PBMCs or T cells enriched from blood (not recorded which). The source is a woman aged 40 to 50 who had been exposed to COVID-19.

The chain recombines TRBV24-1 with TRBJ1-5, with TRBD1 matching 11 bases. Germline trimming cut 4 bases from V and 6 bases from J; bases unmatched to any gene: 7. From germline, CDR1 is KGHDR and CDR2 SFDVKD. This CDR3 contains 16 residues. This CDR3 is CATSDSRTGGIQPQHF. CDR3 sequence (DNA): TGTGCCACCAGTGACTCCAGGACAGGGGGCATTCAGCCCCAGCATTTT.

The V and J genes are TRBV18 and TRBJ2-1, with 11 bases that match TRBD2. CDR1 KGHSH and CDR2 LQKENI come from the germline V gene. Trimming removed 3 bases from V and 8 bases from J; junction bases left unmatched: 15. CDR3 length: 18 residues. DNA of the CDR3: TGTGCCAGCTCACCGATCCTAATCCTAGCGGGAGGAAGGGATGAGCAGTTCTTC. Its protein is CASSPILILAGGRDEQFF.

This chain links TRBV3-1 (or the pseudogene TRBV3-2) with TRBJ2-7, with 10 bases lining up with TRBD2. CDR1 and CDR2 from the germline V gene are LGHDT and YNNKEL (reference sequence). The CDR3 length is 17 residues. Germline trimming cut 4 bases from V and 1 base from J; bases unmatched to any gene: 10. CDR3 nucleotides: TGTGCCAGCAGCCGAATCAGTAGCGGGAGGTTGTCCTACGAGCAGTACTTC. Translation: CASSRISSGRLSYEQYF.

The gene calls are TRBV2 and TRBJ2-1; TRBD2 might be the D (6 bases). V was clipped by 9 bases and J by 0 bases, with 15 bases between them. CDR1 is SNHLY and CDR2 is FYNNEI in the germline V gene. The CDR3 covers 15 residues. CDR3 in DNA: TGTGCCAGTTCCCTCGCGGGGAGCTCCTACAATGAGCAGTTCTTC. This gives the protein CASSLAGSSYNEQFF.

For the CDR3, the DNA is TGTGCCAGCAGCGTAGAAGCGGGTCCTACCAATGAGCAGTTCTTC. It is translated as CASSVEAGPTNEQFF. The rearrangement joins TRBV9 to TRBJ2-1; D possibly corresponds to TRBD2 (6 bases). Germline V CDR1 and CDR2: SGDLS, YYNGEE. The CDR3 consists of 15 residues. Deletions cut 0 bases from V and 6 bases from J, with 13 bases between.

The chain couples TRBV6-5 to TRBJ1-6; D gene ambiguous. The CDR3 is made up of 14 amino acids. Germline CDR1 reads MNHEY; CDR2 reads SVGAGI. Deletions cut 5 bases from V and 10 bases from J, with 15 bases between. The CDR3 reads CASSRSPSGSPLHF. The CDR3 region has the DNA TGTGCCAGCAGTCGTTCACCGAGCGGCTCACCCCTCCACTTT.

The chain has TRBV20-1 and TRBJ2-5, with D hard to call. Between the trimmed V and J ends, which lost 5 bases and 5 bases, there was a span of 9 bases. The CDR3 contains 11 residues. Germline loops: CDR1 DFQATT, CDR2 SNEGSKA (reference sequence). This CDR3 reads CSARVRETQYF. CDR3 coding DNA: TGCAGTGCTCGGGTGAGGGAGACCCAGTACTTC.

The V gene is TRBV4-1, the J gene TRBJ2-2, with D unclear. Looked up from germline, CDR1 is MGHRA and CDR2 is YSYEKL. V was cut by 3 bases and J by 4 bases, with 12 bases left in between. This CDR3 contains 15 residues. The CDR3 DNA sequence: TGCGCCAGCAGCCAGGGCTCAGGTTCCACCGGGGAGCTGTTTTTT. Translating gives CASSQGSGSTGELFF.

This clone was counted a few times. The chain couples TRBV7-9 to TRBJ1-5, with a tentative D call TRBD1 (6 bases). Trimming removed 1 base from V and 6 bases from J, with 10 bases in between. Germline V gene data show CDR1 as SEHNR and CDR2 as FQNEAQ (reference sequence). The CDR3 sequence is 14 residues long. The CDR3 reads CASSLGGLAQPQHF. CDR3 sequence (DNA): TGTGCCAGCAGCTTAGGGGGGCTAGCTCAGCCCCAGCATTTT.

The chain recombines TRBV6-5 with TRBJ1-6, with D uncertain. CDR3 length: 15 amino acids. Germline lookup yields CDR1 MNHEY and CDR2 SVGAGI. V was clipped by 0 bases and J by 4 bases, with 7 bases between them. CDR3 sequence: CASSYSRQYNSPLHF. CDR3 in DNA: TGTGCCAGCAGTTACTCGCGGCAGTATAATTCACCCCTCCACTTT.